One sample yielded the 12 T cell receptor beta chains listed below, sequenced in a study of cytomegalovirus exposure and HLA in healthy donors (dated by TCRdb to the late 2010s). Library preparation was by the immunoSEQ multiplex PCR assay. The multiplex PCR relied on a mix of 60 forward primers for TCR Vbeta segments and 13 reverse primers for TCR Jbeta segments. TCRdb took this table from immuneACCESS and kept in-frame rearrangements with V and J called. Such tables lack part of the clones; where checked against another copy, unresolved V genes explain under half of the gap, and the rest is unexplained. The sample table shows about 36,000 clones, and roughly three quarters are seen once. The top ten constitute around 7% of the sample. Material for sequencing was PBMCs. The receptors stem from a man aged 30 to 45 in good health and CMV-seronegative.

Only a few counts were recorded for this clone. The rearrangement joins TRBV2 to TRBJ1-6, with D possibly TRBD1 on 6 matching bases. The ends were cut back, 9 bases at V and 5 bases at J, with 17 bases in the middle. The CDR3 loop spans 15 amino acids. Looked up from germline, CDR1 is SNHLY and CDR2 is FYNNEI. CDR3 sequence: CARGGGESNNSPLHF. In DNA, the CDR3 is TGTGCCAGAGGGGGGGGCGAGTCGAATAATTCACCCCTCCACTTT.

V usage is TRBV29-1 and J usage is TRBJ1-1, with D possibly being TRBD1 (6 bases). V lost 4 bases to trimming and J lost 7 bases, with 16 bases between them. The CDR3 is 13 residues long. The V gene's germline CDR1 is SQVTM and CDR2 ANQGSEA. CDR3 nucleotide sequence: TGCAGCGTTGGAGGGTGGGGGCGGAATGAAGCTTTCTTT. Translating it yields CSVGGWGRNEAFF. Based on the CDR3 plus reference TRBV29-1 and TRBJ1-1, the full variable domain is SAVISQKPSRDICQRGTSLTIQCQVDSQVTMMFWYRQQPGQSLTLIATANQGSEATYESGFVIDKFPISRPNLTFSTLTVSNMSPEDSSIYLCSVGGWGRNEAFFGQGTRLTVV.

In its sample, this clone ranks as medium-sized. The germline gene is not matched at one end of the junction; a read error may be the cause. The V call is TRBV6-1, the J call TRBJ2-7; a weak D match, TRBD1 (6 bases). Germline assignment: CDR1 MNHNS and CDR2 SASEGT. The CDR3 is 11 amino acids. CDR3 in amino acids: CASSELGHLDF. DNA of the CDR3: TGTGCCAGCAGTGAATTGGGACACCTTGACTTC.

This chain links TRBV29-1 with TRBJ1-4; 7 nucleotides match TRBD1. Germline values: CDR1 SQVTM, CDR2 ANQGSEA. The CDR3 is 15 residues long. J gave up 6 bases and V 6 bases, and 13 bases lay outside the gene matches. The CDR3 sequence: CSVSGTADSDEKLFF. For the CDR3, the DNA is TGCAGCGTGTCCGGGACAGCCGATTCAGATGAAAAACTGTTTTTT.

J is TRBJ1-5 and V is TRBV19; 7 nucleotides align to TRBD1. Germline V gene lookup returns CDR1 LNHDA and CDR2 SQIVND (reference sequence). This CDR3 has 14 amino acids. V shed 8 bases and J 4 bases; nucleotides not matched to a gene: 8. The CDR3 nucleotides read TGTGCCAGTCATAAGGGACAGATTAATCAGCCCCAGCATTTT. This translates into CASHKGQINQPQHF. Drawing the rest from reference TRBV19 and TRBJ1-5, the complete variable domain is DGGITQSPKYLFRKEGQNVTLSCEQNLNHDAMYWYRQDPGQGLRLIYYSQIVNDFQKGDIAEGYSVSREKKESFPLTVTSAQKNPTAFYLCASHKGQINQPQHFGDGTRLSIL.

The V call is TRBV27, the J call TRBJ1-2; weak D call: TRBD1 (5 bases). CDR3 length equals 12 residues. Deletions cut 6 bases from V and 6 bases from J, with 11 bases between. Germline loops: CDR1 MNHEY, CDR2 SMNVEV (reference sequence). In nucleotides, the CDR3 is TGTGCCAGCAGCCAGGGATCGGATGGCTACACCTTC. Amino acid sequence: CASSQGSDGYTF.

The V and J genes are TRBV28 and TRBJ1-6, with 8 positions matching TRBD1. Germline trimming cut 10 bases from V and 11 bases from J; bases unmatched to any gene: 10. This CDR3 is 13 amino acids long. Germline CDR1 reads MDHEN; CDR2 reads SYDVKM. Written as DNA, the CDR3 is TGTGCCACCCTTCCGGGACAGGTTCCACCCCTCCACTTT. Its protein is CATLPGQVPPLHF. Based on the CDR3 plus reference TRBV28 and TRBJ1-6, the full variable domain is DVKVTQSSRYLVKRTGEKVFLECVQDMDHENMFWYRQDPGLGLRLIYFSYDVKMKEKGDIPEGYSVSREKKERFSLILESASTNQTSMYLCATLPGQVPPLHFGNGTRLTVT.

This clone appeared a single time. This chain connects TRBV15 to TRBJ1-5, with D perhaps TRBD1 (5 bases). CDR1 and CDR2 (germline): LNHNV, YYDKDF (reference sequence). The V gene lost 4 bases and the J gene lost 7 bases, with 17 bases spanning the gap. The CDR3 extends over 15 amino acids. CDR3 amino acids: CATSTAGRVDQPQHF. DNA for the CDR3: TGTGCCACCAGCACCGCCGGCAGGGTTGACCAGCCCCAGCATTTT.

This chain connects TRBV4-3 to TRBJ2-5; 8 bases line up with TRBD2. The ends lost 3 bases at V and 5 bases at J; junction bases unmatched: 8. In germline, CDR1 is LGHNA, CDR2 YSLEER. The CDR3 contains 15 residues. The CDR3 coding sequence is TGCGCCAGCAGCCACCTCGGGGGACTAGGGGAGACCCAGTACTTC. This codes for CASSHLGGLGETQYF.

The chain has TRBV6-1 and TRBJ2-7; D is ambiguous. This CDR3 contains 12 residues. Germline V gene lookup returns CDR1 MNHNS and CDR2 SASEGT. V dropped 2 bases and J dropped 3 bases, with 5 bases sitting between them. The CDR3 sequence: CASSERGYEQYF. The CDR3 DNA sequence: TGTGCCAGCAGTGAAAGAGGCTACGAGCAGTACTTC.

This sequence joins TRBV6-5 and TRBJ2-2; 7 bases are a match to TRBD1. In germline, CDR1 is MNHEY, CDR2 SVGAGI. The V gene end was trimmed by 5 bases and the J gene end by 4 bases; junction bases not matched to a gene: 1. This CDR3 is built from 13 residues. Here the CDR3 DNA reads TGTGCCAGCAGTCGACAGGGCACCGGGGAGCTGTTTTTT. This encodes CASSRQGTGELFF.

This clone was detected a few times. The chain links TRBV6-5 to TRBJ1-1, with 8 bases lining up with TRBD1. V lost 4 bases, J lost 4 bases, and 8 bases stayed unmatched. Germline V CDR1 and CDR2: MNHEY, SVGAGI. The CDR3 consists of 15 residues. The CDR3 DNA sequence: TGTGCCAGCAGTTTCTTAGGACAGGGTGGCACTGAAGCTTTCTTT. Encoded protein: CASSFLGQGGTEAFF.